This TCR beta chain was sequenced for a study of cytomegalovirus exposure and HLA in healthy donors. Findings and caveats of the study: Roughly uniform sequencing depth across donors was assumed, possibly incorrectly. Sequencing artifact likely explains a cluster of highly shared sequence variants. An analysis was carried out later, and it reportedly showed fewer N-insertions in an Asian-associated ancestry cluster than the approximately 610-donor mean. Earlier analysis looked at TCR beta V segments, and most were productive about 87% or about 30% of the time.

This CDR3 has 15 residues. Germline CDR1 reads SGHKS; CDR2 reads YYEKEE (reference sequence). J was trimmed by 7 bases and V by 4 bases; bases with no gene match: 11. Primers for the PCR totalled 60 Vbeta and 13 Jbeta. The method was immunoSEQ multiplex PCR; TCRdb's version includes in-frame clones alone and lacks a portion of them. This table has approximately 120,000 clones, around 80% appearing once. In its sample, this clone was seen a few times. Its antigen is not identified. Sequenced sample: PBMCs. This chain joins TRBV5-5 and TRBJ1-3; 7 nucleotides align to TRBD1. The sequence was collected from a man in his forties or fifties in good health and CMV-seronegative. CDR3 bases: TGTGCCAGCAGCAGAGACAGGGTTACGGGGAACACCATATATTTT. Its protein product is CASSRDRVTGNTIYF.